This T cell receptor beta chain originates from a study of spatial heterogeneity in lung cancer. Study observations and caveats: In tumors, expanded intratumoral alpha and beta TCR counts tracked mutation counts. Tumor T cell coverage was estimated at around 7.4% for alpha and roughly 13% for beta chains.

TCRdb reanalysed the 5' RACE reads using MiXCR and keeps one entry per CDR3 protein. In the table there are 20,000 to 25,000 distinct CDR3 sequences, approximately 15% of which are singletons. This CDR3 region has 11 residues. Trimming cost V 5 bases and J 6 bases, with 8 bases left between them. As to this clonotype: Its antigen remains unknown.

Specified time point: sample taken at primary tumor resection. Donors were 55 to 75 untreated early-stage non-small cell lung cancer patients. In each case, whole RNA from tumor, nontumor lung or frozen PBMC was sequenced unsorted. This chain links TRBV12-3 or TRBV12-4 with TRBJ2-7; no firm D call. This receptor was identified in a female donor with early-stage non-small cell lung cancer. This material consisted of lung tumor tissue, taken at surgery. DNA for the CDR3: TGTGCCAGCAGTGCTCTGTCCGAGCAGTACTTC. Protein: CASSALSEQYF.